This TCR beta chain was recovered during a study of cytomegalovirus exposure and HLA in healthy donors. Notes on this clone: The antigen remains unidentified.

The CDR3 runs to 15 residues. V lost 4 bases, J lost 2 bases, and 9 bases stayed unmatched. CDR1 is SGHDT and CDR2 is YYEEEE in the germline V gene. PCR used 60 Vbeta primers and 13 Jbeta primers. Profiled with immunoSEQ multiplex PCR; TCRdb holds only in-frame clones, not every one. The sample has around 130,000 clones, about 80% seen once. Study conclusions and caveats: The study labeled more than 150 TCR beta chains cytomegalovirus-associated. HLA-A and HLA-B allele assignments for most subjects were reportedly predicted accurately using TCR beta sequences. Among CMV-associated TCR beta chains, most appeared HLA-restricted in a later analysis.

Sequenced: PBMCs. The chain recombines TRBV5-6 with TRBJ2-7, with 7 bases aligning to TRBD1. The receptor comes from a woman aged 45-65 years in good health and CMV-seronegative. The CDR3 reads CASSPRTGVAYEQYF. CDR3 in DNA: TGTGCCAGCAGCCCCCGCACAGGGGTTGCCTACGAGCAGTACTTC.